A selection of T cell receptor beta chains follows, all from one sample in a study of siplizumab effects on memory and regulatory T cells. The method was immunoSEQ multiplex PCR; TCRdb's version includes in-frame clones alone and lacks a portion of them. This table holds more than 85,000 clones, roughly 92% found once. The material sequenced was CD4+ T cells sorted from blood. These TCRs come from a human donor in good health. The CDR3 runs from the conserved cysteine through the conserved F or W. The order of the fields is J gene, D gene, V gene, clone size, CDR3 DNA, CDR3 protein. The D gene is left open where the match is weak. Size is omitted from some rows. Given values are once, few, many or a class for expanded clones.

j_call: TRBJ2-7; d_call: TRBD1; v_call: TRBV27; clone_size: .; cdr3_nt: TGTGCCAGCAGTGACCTATACCCCCGGGACAGGGGATTTTTTTCCGAGCAGTACTTC; cdr3_aa: CASSDLYPRDRGFFSEQYF
j_call: TRBJ2-1; d_call: TRBD2; v_call: TRBV9; clone_size: .; cdr3_nt: TGTGCCAGCAGCGCCCGGACTAGCGTTTCCTACAATGAGCAGTTCTTC; cdr3_aa: CASSARTSVSYNEQFF
j_call: TRBJ2-6; d_call: .; v_call: TRBV18; clone_size: .; cdr3_nt: TGTGCCAGCTTCCCGACAGAGAGCTCTGGGGCCAACGTCCTGACTTTC; cdr3_aa: CASFPTESSGANVLTF
j_call: TRBJ2-7; d_call: TRBD1; v_call: TRBV5-6; clone_size: once; cdr3_nt: TGTGCCAGCAGCCGGGACAGGGTTCTCTCGCAGTACTTC; cdr3_aa: CASSRDRVLSQYF
j_call: TRBJ1-2; d_call: TRBD1; v_call: TRBV19; clone_size: .; cdr3_nt: TGTGCCAGTCTCATCTCCGGGACAGCTAACTATGGCTACACCTTC; cdr3_aa: CASLISGTANYGYTF
j_call: TRBJ2-4; d_call: .; v_call: TRBV15; clone_size: .; cdr3_nt: TGTGCCACCAGCAGAGATGAGGGAGGAAACATTCAGTACTTC; cdr3_aa: CATSRDEGGNIQYF
j_call: TRBJ2-1; d_call: TRBD2; v_call: TRBV2; clone_size: .; cdr3_nt: TGTGCCACTTCGGGACTAGCGGACTACAATGAGCAGTTCTTC; cdr3_aa: CATSGLADYNEQFF
j_call: TRBJ1-5; d_call: .; v_call: TRBV6-6; clone_size: .; cdr3_nt: TGTGCCAGCAGACCTGTACAGGGCGCTAGCAATCAGCCCCAGCATTTT; cdr3_aa: CASRPVQGASNQPQHF
j_call: TRBJ1-1; d_call: TRBD1; v_call: TRBV19; clone_size: .; cdr3_nt: TGTGCCAGTAGTATCCAGGGGGGATCTTTCTTT; cdr3_aa: CASSIQGGSFF
j_call: TRBJ1-3; d_call: .; v_call: TRBV1; clone_size: .; cdr3_nt: TGCACCAGCAGCCAAGAAAGGGTAGCTTTCTCTGGAAACACCATATATTTT; cdr3_aa: CTSSQERVAFSGNTIYF
j_call: TRBJ2-1; d_call: TRBD1; v_call: TRBV5-6; clone_size: .; cdr3_nt: TGTGCCAGCAGGGGGACAGGGGTCGATGAGCAGTTCTTC; cdr3_aa: CASRGTGVDEQFF
j_call: TRBJ1-5; d_call: .; v_call: TRBV6-1; clone_size: few; cdr3_nt: TGTGCCAGCAGTGAGCGAGTAGGTGGTCAGCCCCAGCATTTT; cdr3_aa: CASSERVGGQPQHF
j_call: TRBJ1-2; d_call: .; v_call: TRBV7-2; clone_size: .; cdr3_nt: TGTGCCAGCAGCTTGGGCGGGTCGGGGGTTAATTACTATGGCTACACCTTC; cdr3_aa: CASSLGGSGVNYYGYTF
j_call: TRBJ2-7; d_call: .; v_call: TRBV4-1; clone_size: .; cdr3_nt: TGCGCCAGCAGCCAGAACGTCGCATACGAGCAGTACTTC; cdr3_aa: CASSQNVAYEQYF
j_call: TRBJ1-1; d_call: TRBD1; v_call: TRBV18; clone_size: .; cdr3_nt: TGTGCCAGCTCACCGGGGACAGGTAGAGACGCTTTCTTT; cdr3_aa: CASSPGTGRDAFF
j_call: TRBJ1-1; d_call: .; v_call: TRBV6-1; clone_size: .; cdr3_nt: TGTGCCAGCAGTGATTATAACAGGACACCTGAAGCTTTCTTT; cdr3_aa: CASSDYNRTPEAFF
j_call: TRBJ2-7; d_call: TRBD2; v_call: TRBV5-1; clone_size: .; cdr3_nt: TGCGCCAGCAGTTCCCGGGGGGGGAGCCCCGAGCAGTACTTC; cdr3_aa: CASSSRGGSPEQYF
j_call: TRBJ1-5; d_call: .; v_call: TRBV7-8; clone_size: few; cdr3_nt: TGTGCCAGCAGCTATAACAGACTGAGCAATCAGCCCCAGCATTTT; cdr3_aa: CASSYNRLSNQPQHF
j_call: TRBJ2-7; d_call: .; v_call: TRBV5-1; clone_size: .; cdr3_nt: TGCGCCAGCAGCCTTGAAGGCAGGGACTGGGACGAGCAGTACTTC; cdr3_aa: CASSLEGRDWDEQYF
j_call: TRBJ2-1; d_call: TRBD2; v_call: TRBV10-1; clone_size: once; cdr3_nt: TGCGCCAGCAGCGGACTAGCTTACAATGAGCAGTTCTTC; cdr3_aa: CASSGLAYNEQFF
j_call: TRBJ2-7; d_call: .; v_call: TRBV7-9; clone_size: .; cdr3_nt: TGTGCCAGCAGCTTAGACAGGGTGGGTTACGAGCAGTACTTC; cdr3_aa: CASSLDRVGYEQYF
j_call: TRBJ1-5; d_call: .; v_call: TRBV7-8; clone_size: .; cdr3_nt: TGTGCCAGCAGCTTAGAGGAGATTTTCGGCCAGCCCCAGCATTTT; cdr3_aa: CASSLEEIFGQPQHF
j_call: TRBJ1-6; d_call: .; v_call: TRBV5-8; clone_size: .; cdr3_nt: TGTGCCAGCAGCCGCTCTCGGCCGGCCTATAATTCACCCCTCCACTTT; cdr3_aa: CASSRSRPAYNSPLHF
j_call: TRBJ2-7; d_call: .; v_call: TRBV6-4; clone_size: .; cdr3_nt: TGTGCAGGAAACCGGGGCAGAGAAGACTACGAGCAGTACTTC; cdr3_aa: CAGNRGREDYEQYF
j_call: TRBJ1-6; d_call: .; v_call: TRBV27; clone_size: .; cdr3_nt: TGTGCCAGCGCTGAGAGGACACCCTATAATTCACCCCTCCACTTT; cdr3_aa: CASAERTPYNSPLHF
j_call: TRBJ2-7; d_call: .; v_call: TRBV5-4; clone_size: once; cdr3_nt: TGTGCCAGCAGCTTGGTTAAGGGCGGTTCCTACGAGCAGTACTTC; cdr3_aa: CASSLVKGGSYEQYF
j_call: TRBJ2-7; d_call: .; v_call: TRBV7-3; clone_size: once; cdr3_nt: TGTGCCAGCAGCTTATCGGGAGAGCGCCACGAGCAGTACTTC; cdr3_aa: CASSLSGERHEQYF
j_call: TRBJ2-7; d_call: TRBD2; v_call: TRBV23-1; clone_size: .; cdr3_nt: TGCGCCAGCAGTCAACCACTCTCCGGGACTAGCGAGGTCCACGAGCAGTACTTC; cdr3_aa: CASSQPLSGTSEVHEQYF
j_call: TRBJ2-2; d_call: TRBD2; v_call: TRBV6-1; clone_size: .; cdr3_nt: TGTGCCAGCAGTGAACTAGCGGGAGGTCCTCGGGGAGCAAACACCGGGGAGCTGTTTTTT; cdr3_aa: CASSELAGGPRGANTGELFF
j_call: TRBJ1-4; d_call: .; v_call: TRBV19; clone_size: once; cdr3_nt: TGTGCCAGTAAGAGGGGGGGCTTTAATGAAAAACTGTTTTTT; cdr3_aa: CASKRGGFNEKLFF
j_call: TRBJ1-1; d_call: .; v_call: TRBV7-8; clone_size: .; cdr3_nt: TGTGCCAGCAGCTTAGAAGCCGGACTAAACACTGAAGCTTTCTTT; cdr3_aa: CASSLEAGLNTEAFF
j_call: TRBJ2-6; d_call: .; v_call: TRBV6-1; clone_size: .; cdr3_nt: TGTGCCAGCAAAAATATCAACAACGTCCTGACTTTC; cdr3_aa: CASKNINNVLTF
j_call: TRBJ1-2; d_call: .; v_call: TRBV29-1; clone_size: .; cdr3_nt: TGCAGCCACCAGGAGAACTATGGCTACACCTTC; cdr3_aa: CSHQENYGYTF
j_call: TRBJ2-1; d_call: TRBD1; v_call: TRBV5-1; clone_size: .; cdr3_nt: TGCGCCAGCAGCCTGGGACAGTACAATGAGCAGTTCTTC; cdr3_aa: CASSLGQYNEQFF
j_call: TRBJ1-2; d_call: .; v_call: TRBV14; clone_size: .; cdr3_nt: TGTGCCAGCAGCCAAGGCCTCGTGGGCTACACCTTC; cdr3_aa: CASSQGLVGYTF
j_call: TRBJ2-1; d_call: .; v_call: TRBV11-2; clone_size: .; cdr3_nt: TGTGCCAGCAGCTCGGGGTATTATCAGTTCTTC; cdr3_aa: CASSSGYYQFF
j_call: TRBJ2-3; d_call: TRBD2; v_call: TRBV12-5; clone_size: .; cdr3_nt: TGTGCTACTATAGCGGGAGGACGTAGCACAGATACGCAGTATTTT; cdr3_aa: CATIAGGRSTDTQYF
j_call: TRBJ1-5; d_call: .; v_call: TRBV27; clone_size: .; cdr3_nt: TGTGCCAGCAGTTCCCCCGGAACCCCGGAGCCCCAGCATTTT; cdr3_aa: CASSSPGTPEPQHF
j_call: TRBJ2-7; d_call: .; v_call: TRBV18; clone_size: .; cdr3_nt: TGTGCCAGCTCTCAATTGGGTCAATACGAGCAGTACTTC; cdr3_aa: CASSQLGQYEQYF
j_call: TRBJ1-4; d_call: .; v_call: TRBV30; clone_size: .; cdr3_nt: TGTGCCTGGAGGGGCAGGGGATTTAATGAAAAACTGTTTTTT; cdr3_aa: CAWRGRGFNEKLFF
j_call: TRBJ2-1; d_call: TRBD1; v_call: TRBV27; clone_size: .; cdr3_nt: TGTGCCAGCAGTCCACGGGACAGGGGAAACGATGAGCAGTTCTTC; cdr3_aa: CASSPRDRGNDEQFF
j_call: TRBJ2-7; d_call: .; v_call: TRBV7-9; clone_size: .; cdr3_nt: TGTGCCAGCAGCTTACTAGATGGGAACTACGAGCAGTACTTC; cdr3_aa: CASSLLDGNYEQYF
j_call: TRBJ2-2; d_call: .; v_call: TRBV7-3; clone_size: .; cdr3_nt: TGTGCCAGCAGCTTAAAGGGCACCGGGGAGCTGTTTTTT; cdr3_aa: CASSLKGTGELFF
j_call: TRBJ1-6; d_call: .; v_call: TRBV7-9; clone_size: .; cdr3_nt: TGTGCCAGCAGCTTATGGGGATTCAATTCACCCCTCCACTTT; cdr3_aa: CASSLWGFNSPLHF
j_call: TRBJ1-5; d_call: .; v_call: TRBV19; clone_size: .; cdr3_nt: TGTGCCAGTATGGGGTTCCGAGGCAATCAGCCCCAGCATTTT; cdr3_aa: CASMGFRGNQPQHF
j_call: TRBJ1-1; d_call: .; v_call: TRBV6-5; clone_size: .; cdr3_nt: TGTGCCAGCAGTAGAGGGAGAGACACTGAAGCTTTCTTT; cdr3_aa: CASSRGRDTEAFF